The entry below gives a single TCR beta chain sequence along with its context. The sample belongs to a study of shared clonotypes between healthy human individuals. V lost 6 bases, J lost 6 bases, and 11 bases lay in between. This CDR3 comprises 13 residues. Germline CDR1 is SNHLY and CDR2 is FYNNEI. Assay used: immunoSEQ multiplex PCR; TCRdb lists only in-frame clones, some missing. The sample gives a few million clones, over 85% of which show up once; around 0.4% is in the top ten. The TCR originated in a man younger than 35 in good health. Some clones in this sample may be carry-over from other donors' samples. Sequenced sample: naive CD4+ T cells from PBMCs. Specified subset: CD45RA+ positively selected. V and J are TRBV2 and TRBJ1-4; a possible D gene is TRBD1 (5 bases). In nucleotides, the CDR3 is TGTGCCAGCAGCGTCGAACAGGATGAAAAACTGTTTTTT. As protein: CASSVEQDEKLFF. The full variable domain, with the rest looked up from reference TRBV2 and TRBJ1-4, is EPEVTQTPSHQVTQMGQEVILRCVPISNHLYFYWYRQILGQKVEFLVSFYNNEISEKSEIFDDQFSVERPDGSNFTLKIRSTKLEDSAMYFCASSVEQDEKLFFGSGTQLSVL.